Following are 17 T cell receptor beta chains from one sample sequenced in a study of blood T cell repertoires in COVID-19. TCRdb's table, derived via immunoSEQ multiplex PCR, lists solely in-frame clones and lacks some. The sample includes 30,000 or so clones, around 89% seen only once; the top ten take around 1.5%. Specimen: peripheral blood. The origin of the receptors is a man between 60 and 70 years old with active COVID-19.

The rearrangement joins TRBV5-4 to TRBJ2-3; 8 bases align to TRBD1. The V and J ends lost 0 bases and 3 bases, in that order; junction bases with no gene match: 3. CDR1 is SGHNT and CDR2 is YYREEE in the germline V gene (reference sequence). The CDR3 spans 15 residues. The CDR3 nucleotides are TGTGCCAGCAGCTTGGCCGGACAGGGAACAGATACGCAGTATTTT. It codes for CASSLAGQGTDTQYF.

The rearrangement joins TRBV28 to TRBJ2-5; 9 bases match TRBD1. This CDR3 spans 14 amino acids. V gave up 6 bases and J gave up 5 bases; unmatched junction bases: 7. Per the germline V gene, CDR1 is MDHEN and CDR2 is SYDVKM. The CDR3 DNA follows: TGTGCCAGCAGCCGTACAGGGGGCGGGGAGACCCAGTACTTC. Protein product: CASSRTGGGETQYF.

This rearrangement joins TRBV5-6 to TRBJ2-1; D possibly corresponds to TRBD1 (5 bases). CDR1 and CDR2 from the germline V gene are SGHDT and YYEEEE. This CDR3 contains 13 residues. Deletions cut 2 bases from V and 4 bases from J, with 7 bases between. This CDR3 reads CASSFRGYNEQFF. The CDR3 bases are TGTGCCAGCAGCTTTAGGGGTTACAATGAGCAGTTCTTC.

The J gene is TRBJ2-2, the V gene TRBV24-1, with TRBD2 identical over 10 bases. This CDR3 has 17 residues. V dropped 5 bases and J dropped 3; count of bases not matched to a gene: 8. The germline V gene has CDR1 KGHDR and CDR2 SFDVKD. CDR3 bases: TGTGCCACCAGTGCAGCAGGGCTAGCGGGGGACACCGGGGAGCTGTTTTTT. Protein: CATSAAGLAGDTGELFF.

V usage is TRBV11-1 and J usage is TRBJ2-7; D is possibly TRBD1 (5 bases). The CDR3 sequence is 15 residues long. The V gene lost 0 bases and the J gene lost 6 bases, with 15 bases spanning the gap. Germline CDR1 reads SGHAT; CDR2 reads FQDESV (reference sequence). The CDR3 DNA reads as TGTGCCAGCAGCTTAGCCAGGGTAGGAGCCGGCGAGCAGTACTTC. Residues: CASSLARVGAGEQYF.

Here the CDR3 reads CASIQQGNTEAFF. The CDR3 region has the DNA TGTGCCAGTATTCAACAGGGTAACACTGAAGCTTTCTTT. The gene calls are TRBV6-6 and TRBJ1-1; D possibly corresponds to TRBD1 (6 bases). CDR3 length equals 13 residues. Germline V gives CDR1 MNHNY, CDR2 SVGAGI (reference sequence). Trimming pared 9 bases from V and 2 bases from J, leaving 13 bases between.

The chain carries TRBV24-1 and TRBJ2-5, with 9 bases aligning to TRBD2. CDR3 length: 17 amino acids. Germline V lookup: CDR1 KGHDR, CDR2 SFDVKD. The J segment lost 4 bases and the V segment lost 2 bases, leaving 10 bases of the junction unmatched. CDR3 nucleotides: TGTGCCACCAGTGATTGGGGGGCAGCGGGGGGAGGAGAGACCCAGTACTTC. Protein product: CATSDWGAAGGGETQYF.

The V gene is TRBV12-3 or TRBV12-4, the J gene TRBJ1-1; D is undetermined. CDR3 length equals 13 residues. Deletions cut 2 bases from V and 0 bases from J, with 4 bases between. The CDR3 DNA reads TGTGCCAGCAGTTTAACACTGAACACTGAAGCTTTCTTT. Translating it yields CASSLTLNTEAFF.

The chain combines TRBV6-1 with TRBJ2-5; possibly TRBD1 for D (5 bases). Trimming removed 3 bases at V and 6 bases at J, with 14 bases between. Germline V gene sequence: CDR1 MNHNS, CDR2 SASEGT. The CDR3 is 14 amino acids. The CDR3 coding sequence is TGTGCCAGCAGTGATGGGGCAGGGCCCCAGACCCAGTACTTC. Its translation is CASSDGAGPQTQYF.

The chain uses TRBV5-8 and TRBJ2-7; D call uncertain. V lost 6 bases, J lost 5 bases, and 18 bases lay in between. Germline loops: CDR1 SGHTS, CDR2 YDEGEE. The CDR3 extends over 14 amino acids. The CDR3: CASNPTARIDEQYF. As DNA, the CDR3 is TGTGCCAGCAACCCGACGGCCAGGATCGACGAGCAGTACTTC. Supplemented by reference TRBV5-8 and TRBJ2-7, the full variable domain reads EAGVTQSPTHLIKTRGQQATLRCSPISGHTSVYWYQQALGLGLQFLLWYDEGEERNRGNFPPRFSGRQFPNYSSELNVNALELEDSALYLCASNPTARIDEQYFGPGTRLTVT.

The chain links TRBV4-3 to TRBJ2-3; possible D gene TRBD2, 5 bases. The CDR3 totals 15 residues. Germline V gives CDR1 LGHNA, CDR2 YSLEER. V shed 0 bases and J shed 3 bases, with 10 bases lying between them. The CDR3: CASSQERARTDTQYF. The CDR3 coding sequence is TGCGCCAGCAGCCAAGAGAGGGCGAGGACAGATACGCAGTATTTT.

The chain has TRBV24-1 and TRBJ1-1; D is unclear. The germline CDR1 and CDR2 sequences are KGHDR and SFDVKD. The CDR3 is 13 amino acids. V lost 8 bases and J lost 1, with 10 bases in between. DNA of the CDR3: TGTGCCACCACATCGGAGGGGAACACTGAAGCTTTCTTT. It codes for CATTSEGNTEAFF.

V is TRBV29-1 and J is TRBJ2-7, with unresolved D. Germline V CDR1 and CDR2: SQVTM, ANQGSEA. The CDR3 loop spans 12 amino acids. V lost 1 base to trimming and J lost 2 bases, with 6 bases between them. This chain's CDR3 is CSVEGRAYEQYF. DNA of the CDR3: TGCAGCGTTGAAGGTCGCGCCTACGAGCAGTACTTC.

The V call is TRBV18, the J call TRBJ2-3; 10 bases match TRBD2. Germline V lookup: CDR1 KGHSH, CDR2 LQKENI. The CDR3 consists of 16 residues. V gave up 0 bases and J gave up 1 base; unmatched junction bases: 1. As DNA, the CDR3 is TGTGCCAGCTCACCACCGCTAGCGGGGGGCACAGATACGCAGTATTTT. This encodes CASSPPLAGGTDTQYF.

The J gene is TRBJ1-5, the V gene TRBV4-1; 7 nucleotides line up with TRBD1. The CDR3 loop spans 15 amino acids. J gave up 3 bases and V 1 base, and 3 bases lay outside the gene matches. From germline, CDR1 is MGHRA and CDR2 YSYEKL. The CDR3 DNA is TGCGCCAGCAGCCAAGCGGGACAGTACAATCAGCCCCAGCATTTT. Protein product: CASSQAGQYNQPQHF.

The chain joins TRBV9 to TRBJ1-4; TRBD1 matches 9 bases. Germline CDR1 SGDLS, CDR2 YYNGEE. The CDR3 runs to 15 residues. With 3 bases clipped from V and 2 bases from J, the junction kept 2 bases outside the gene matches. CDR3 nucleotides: TGTGCCAGCAGCGCACAGGGGGCTACTAATGAAAAACTGTTTTTT. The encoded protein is CASSAQGATNEKLFF.

The DNA of the CDR3 is TGTGCCAGCAGCCTGCGGGAGGGCCTGAATGAGCAGTTCTTC. Its protein is CASSLREGLNEQFF. The rearrangement links TRBV3-1 (or the pseudogene TRBV3-2) to TRBJ2-1; 9 nucleotides line up with TRBD2. The length of the CDR3 is 14 residues. Trimming removed 4 bases from V and 7 bases from J; junction bases left unmatched: 5. Germline V gene lookup returns CDR1 LGHDT and CDR2 YNNKEL (reference sequence).